Here is one TCR beta chain with its context. This record belongs to a study of control samples from healthy donors and cancer patients. Produced via immunoSEQ multiplex PCR; TCRdb's table is partial and in-frame only. Here the sample spans about 80,000 clones, 85% to 90% being singletons. The CDR3 consists of 12 residues. The V end lost 6 bases, the J end lost 5 bases, and 10 bases lay between the germline ends. The germline gives CDR1 MNHEY, CDR2 SVGEGT. This rearrangement joins TRBV6-2 or TRBV6-3 to TRBJ1-2; the D is unclear. The sample consisted of blood. The sequence came from a man over 45 in good health. The CDR3 is CASSLTVYGYTF. The CDR3 DNA reads as TGTGCCAGCAGCCTGACTGTTTATGGCTACACCTTC.